The 6 T cell receptor beta chains below come from one sample, sequenced in a study of technical replicates of blood from a handful of donors. Sequencing used immunoSEQ multiplex PCR; TCRdb keeps in-frame clones, though not all of them. The table records fewer than 70,000 clones, about 86% of them present only once. Sequencing used PBMCs. The source is a human donor in good health. Some clones in this sample may be carry-over from other donors' samples.

Written as DNA, the CDR3 is TGCGCCAGCAGCTATACCTCCCGGACAGCTATGAACACTGAAGCTTTCTTT. Encoded protein: CASSYTSRTAMNTEAFF. V gene TRBV5-1 combines with J gene TRBJ1-1, with a weak D call TRBD1 (6 bases). Germline V gene data show CDR1 as SGHRS and CDR2 as YFSETQ. The V end lost 3 bases, the J end lost 0 bases, and 18 bases lay between the germline ends. The CDR3 extends over 17 amino acids.

The chain uses TRBV7-9 and TRBJ2-3; possible D gene TRBD1, 7 bases. V shed 1 base and J shed 5 bases, with 22 bases lying between them. The germline V gene encodes CDR1 SEHNR and CDR2 FQNEAQ (reference sequence). This CDR3 comprises 18 residues. CDR3 DNA: TGTGCCAGCAGCTTAGGGCGGGGAACAGGGGTCTTCGAAGATACGCAGTATTTT. Its translation: CASSLGRGTGVFEDTQYF.

V and J are TRBV7-8 and TRBJ2-1, with a weak D call TRBD2 (6 bases). The CDR3 spans 14 residues. Germline V gene lookup returns CDR1 SGHVS and CDR2 FQNEAQ. V was cut by 8 bases and J by 5 bases, with 16 bases left in between. CDR3 nucleotide sequence: TGTGCCAGCCACCGTAGGGGAGGCAACAATGAGCAGTTCTTC. Its translation is CASHRRGGNNEQFF.

V and J are TRBV7-9 and TRBJ1-1, with D unclear. This CDR3 has 11 amino acids. Trimming pared 4 bases from V and 4 bases from J, leaving 4 bases between. CDR1 is SEHNR, CDR2 FQNEAQ, per germline (reference sequence). The CDR3 region has the DNA TGTGCCAGCAGCTCCGTCACTGAAGCTTTCTTT. It codes for CASSSVTEAFF.

This chain joins TRBV6-5 and TRBJ2-1, with D perhaps TRBD1 (5 bases). V gave up 6 bases and J gave up 4 bases, with 16 bases separating them. The CDR3 runs to 15 residues. Germline-derived CDR1 and CDR2 are MNHEY and SVGAGI. The CDR3: CASSTFWGRYNEQFF. DNA for the CDR3: TGTGCCAGCAGCACGTTCTGGGGCAGATACAATGAGCAGTTCTTC.

The chain recombines TRBV29-1 with TRBJ2-2; TRBD2 matches at 8 bases. Germline V gives CDR1 SQVTM, CDR2 ANQGSEA. V gave up 6 bases and J gave up 6 bases; unmatched junction bases: 9. The CDR3 spans 14 residues. The CDR3 here is CSVSKTSDPGELFF. The CDR3 DNA follows: TGCAGCGTCTCTAAGACTAGCGACCCCGGGGAGCTGTTTTTT.